The clone carrying this T cell receptor beta chain has ten or more counts. Its antigen is as yet unknown. Germline-derived CDR1 and CDR2 are SNHLY and FYNNEI. V was clipped by 4 bases and J by 1 base, with 12 bases between them. The CDR3 length is 15 residues. One entry per CDR3 protein results from TCRdb running MiXCR on the 5' RACE reads. The sample holds 350,000 to 450,000 distinct CDR3 sequences, 6% to 8% seen once. This sample is drawn from a study of T cells after yellow fever vaccination. About the study: Preparation of the low-cell-number fractions used SMART-Seq v4 Ultra Low Input. Study-level results: Though it reached lower strength, the secondary response hit its peak faster, day 5 versus 15. Overlap between CD4 and CD8 compartments was detected for a small share of clonotypes. One caveat is that FACS-sorted repertoires could contain abundant clonotypes contaminating from the bulk population.

This chain joins TRBV2 and TRBJ2-3, with D possibly called TRBD1 or TRBD2 (6 bases each). Material: PBMCs, obtained 5 days after the yellow fever booster vaccination. The sequence was obtained from a man between 25 and 39 years old who received the YFV17D yellow fever vaccine. CDR3 amino acids: CASSGSGARTDTQYF. The CDR3 nucleotides read TGTGCCAGCAGTGGGTCGGGGGCTCGCACAGATACGCAGTATTTT. The whole variable domain, filled in from reference TRBV2 and TRBJ2-3, reads EPEVTQTPSHQVTQMGQEVILRCVPISNHLYFYWYRQILGQKVEFLVSFYNNEISEKSEIFDDQFSVERPDGSNFTLKIRSTKLEDSAMYFCASSGSGARTDTQYFGPGTRLTVL.